The clone carrying this TCR beta chain was counted a few times. Its cognate antigen is unknown. Trimming removed 0 bases from V and 4 bases from J, with 10 bases in between. The CDR3 length is 15 residues. CDR1 is LGHNA and CDR2 is YSLEER in the germline V gene. These data belong to a study of T cell repertoires in cytomegalovirus infection. TCRdb called the reads again in MiXCR, with one record for every CDR3 protein. Counted here are a few hundred thousand distinct CDR3 sequences, under 45% occurring once; the ten biggest clones make up about 48%. The clonotype was recovered from a human donor in good health (CMV status not recorded). Some clones in this sample may be carry-over from other donors' samples. The source material was cultured PBMCs, sampled from culture after CMV antigen stimulation. This chain connects TRBV4-3 to TRBJ2-1, with TRBD2 as a possible D gene (6 bases). DNA of the CDR3: TGCGCCAGCAGCCAAGAGTCGGGAGTTTACAATGAGCAGTTCTTC. As protein: CASSQESGVYNEQFF.